Shown below are 2 T cell receptor beta chains from a single sample sequenced in a study of post-analysis software for immune sequencing data. cDNA libraries of TCR beta carried unique molecular identifiers. One entry per CDR3 protein, called by TCRdb with MiXCR from the PCR reads. The sample contains about 760,000 distinct CDR3 sequences, 25% to 30% of which appear only once. Findings of the study overall: Five TRBV segments, including TRBV5-6, TRBV5-1 and TRBV20-1, were more frequent in patients than controls.

Their antigens are not known. The sequencing input was blood. All receptors derive from a girl aged 5 to 17 with multiple sclerosis.

J is TRBJ1-6 and V is TRBV6-5; perhaps TRBD1 as D (5 bases). Trimming stripped 2 bases from V and 7 bases from J, with 9 bases between. Looked up from germline, CDR1 is MNHEY and CDR2 is SVGAGI. The CDR3 sequence is 14 residues long. CDR3 in amino acids: CASSYPGPNSPLHF. CDR3 bases: TGTGCCAGCAGTTACCCAGGGCCCAATTCACCCCTCCACTTT.

V is TRBV9 and J is TRBJ2-1; 12 bases map to TRBD2. CDR1 and CDR2 from the germline V gene are SGDLS and YYNGEE. V lost 4 bases to trimming and J lost 8 bases; unmatched junction nucleotides: 10. This CDR3 comprises 16 residues. The CDR3 DNA reads TGTGCCAGCAGCCCCCGGACTAGCGGGACGACGGATGAGCAGTTCTTC. It specifies CASSPRTSGTTDEQFF.